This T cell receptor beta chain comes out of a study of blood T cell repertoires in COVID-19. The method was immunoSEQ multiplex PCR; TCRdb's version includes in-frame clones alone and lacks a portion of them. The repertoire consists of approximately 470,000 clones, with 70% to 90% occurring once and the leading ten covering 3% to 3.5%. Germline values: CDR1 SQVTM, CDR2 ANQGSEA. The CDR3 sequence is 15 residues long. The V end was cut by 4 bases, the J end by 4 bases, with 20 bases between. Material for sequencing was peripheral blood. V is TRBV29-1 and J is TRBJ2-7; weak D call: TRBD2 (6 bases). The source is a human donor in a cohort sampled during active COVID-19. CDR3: CSVAIAGRRDYEQYF. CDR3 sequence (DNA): TGCAGCGTTGCTATTGCGGGACGAAGGGATTACGAGCAGTACTTC.